This record concerns one TCR beta chain sequence. Libraries were prepared by immunoSEQ multiplex PCR; TCRdb keeps only in-frame clonotypes and omits some of them. The sample contains some 2,400,000 clones, around 95% of which appear only once. This entry comes from a study of shared clonotypes between healthy human individuals. CD45RA+ naive and CD45RA-negative memory subsets were separated from CD4+ cells. The CDR3 has 14 amino acids. Per the germline V gene, CDR1 is MDHEN and CDR2 is SYDVKM. Trimming removed 7 bases from V and 4 bases from J; junction bases left unmatched: 6. Sequenced material: naive CD4+ T cells sorted from blood. Described subset: CD45RA+ positively selected. This TCR was sampled from a young man in good health. The V and J genes are TRBV28 and TRBJ2-1; 8 nucleotides agree with TRBD1. The CDR3 sequence is CASILGTGYNEQFF. CDR3 coding DNA: TGTGCCAGCATTCTCGGGACAGGTTACAATGAGCAGTTCTTC. Using reference TRBV28 and TRBJ2-1 for the parts outside the CDR3, the full variable domain is DVKVTQSSRYLVKRTGEKVFLECVQDMDHENMFWYRQDPGLGLRLIYFSYDVKMKEKGDIPEGYSVSREKKERFSLILESASTNQTSMYLCASILGTGYNEQFFGPGTRLTVL.